The text below deals with one T cell receptor (beta chain). The sample belongs to a study of blood T cell repertoires in COVID-19. The protocol was immunoSEQ multiplex PCR, while the TCRdb copy is restricted to in-frame clones and leaves out a portion. The sample carries 230,000 or so clones, 88% recorded once. Which cohort a participant joined came from the clinical history participants gave. The sample was PBMCs or T cells enriched from blood (not recorded which). The source is a woman in her 30s who had recovered from COVID-19.

The CDR3 loop reads CASSEAETGYEQYF. Written as DNA, the CDR3 is TGTGCCAGCAGTGAAGCAGAGACAGGCTACGAGCAGTACTTC. The chain combines TRBV6-1 with TRBJ2-7, with D possibly being TRBD1 (6 bases). V was clipped by 0 bases and J by 3 bases, with 9 bases between them. Germline lookup yields CDR1 MNHNS and CDR2 SASEGT. The length of the CDR3 is 14 residues.